This record covers a single T cell receptor beta chain. The V and J ends lost 6 bases and 7 bases, in that order; junction bases with no gene match: 12. CDR1 MNHEY and CDR2 SVGAGI come from the germline V gene. The CDR3 has 15 amino acids. The PCR made use of 60 Vbeta and 13 Jbeta primers. Generated by immunoSEQ multiplex PCR, the TCRdb table keeps only in-frame clones and is missing some. This sample yields over 150,000 clones, of which 70% to 75% are seen a single time; roughly 2.8% belongs to the top ten. The sample belongs to a study of cytomegalovirus exposure and HLA in healthy donors. The sample was PBMCs. The chain recombines TRBV6-5 with TRBJ1-5, with TRBD1 matching over 7 bases. This sequence originates from a male donor in good health and CMV-seronegative. CDR3 residues: CASSRGTVGNQPQHF. The CDR3 bases are TGTGCCAGCAGCAGAGGGACAGTAGGAAACCAGCCCCAGCATTTT.